A selection of T cell receptor beta chains follows, all from one sample in a study of blood T cell repertoires in COVID-19. Libraries were prepared by immunoSEQ multiplex PCR; TCRdb keeps only in-frame clonotypes and omits some of them. The table shows around 160,000 clones, with around 86% occurring only once. Sequenced input: peripheral blood. The receptors come from an elderly man with acute or convalescent COVID-19. CDR3s leave out the opening cysteine and the closing phenylalanine or tryptophan. Fields, in order: J gene, V gene, CDR3 protein.

>TRBJ2-1|TRBV5-1
ASSKAESLYNEQF
>TRBJ1-1|TRBV2
ASKGTGGPNTEAF
>TRBJ1-1|TRBV2
ASSPTGVGTEAF
>TRBJ2-7|TRBV28
ASSLAGGGYEQY
>TRBJ1-1|TRBV12-3/TRBV12-4
ASSFRRGPEAF
>TRBJ2-2|TRBV5-1
ASSMDGGTGELF
>TRBJ2-5|TRBV13
ASSAGGAQETQY
>TRBJ1-2|TRBV6-5
ASSYHVTSSYGYT
>TRBJ2-7|TRBV28
ASSLLGSPSYEQY
>TRBJ1-5|TRBV6-2/TRBV6-3
ASSSQGAGNQPQH
>TRBJ1-4|TRBV10-3
AISESPTRESEKLF
>TRBJ1-6|TRBV19
ASSMLTDSSPLH
>TRBJ2-7|TRBV9
ASSVGWTTYEQY
>TRBJ2-1|TRBV28
ASSLRGRGYNEQF
>TRBJ2-1|TRBV11-2
ASSLEGLDNEQF
>TRBJ2-2|TRBV19
ASSITSGGPNTGELF
>TRBJ1-6|TRBV6-6
ASSPYSTGNSNSPLH
>TRBJ1-2|TRBV24-1
ATTKRGYHYGYT
>TRBJ1-2|TRBV19
ASTHRGLGYGYT
>TRBJ2-5|TRBV3-1/TRBV3-2
ASSPIKGSNQETQY
>TRBJ2-7|TRBV6-5
ASSLRGRMDEQY
>TRBJ2-1|TRBV6-5
ASRSHSGGAQF
>TRBJ2-5|TRBV7-9
ASSLEQGAGETQY
>TRBJ2-7|TRBV7-6
ASSLDSGGAFEQY
>TRBJ1-6|TRBV5-4
ASSLGPRANSPLH
>TRBJ2-5|TRBV19
ASSTGTGGLIQETQY
>TRBJ2-5|TRBV30
AWEGAHRETQY
>TRBJ1-3|TRBV5-1
ASSLTGFGNTIY
>TRBJ2-7|TRBV7-9
ASSLASTAYEQY
>TRBJ1-2|TRBV18
ASSPGGGDGYT
>TRBJ2-5|TRBV10-3
AISAGGETQY
>TRBJ2-6|TRBV7-9
AGDRSFSGANVLT
>TRBJ1-1|TRBV7-9
ASSFGTDRAF
>TRBJ1-5|TRBV28
ASSPPAGSNQPQH
>TRBJ1-6|TRBV5-4
ASSPYRPGTDNSPLH
>TRBJ2-1|TRBV6-5
ASTLPGSGGV
>TRBJ1-5|TRBV29-1
SVTPGGNQPQH
>TRBJ2-3|TRBV5-1
ASSPSSSPTDTQY
>TRBJ2-3|TRBV27
ARTQTGRTDTQY
>TRBJ1-1|TRBV20-1
SASRGSDTEAF
>TRBJ2-1|TRBV21-1
ASSPTESSYNEQF
>TRBJ1-6|TRBV19
ASSMGTAINSPLH
>TRBJ1-6|TRBV2
ASMSSGGRPNSPLH
>TRBJ2-5|TRBV23-1
ASSQFGGKTQY
>TRBJ2-1|TRBV5-4
ASSLAELAGGPNEQF
>TRBJ2-1|TRBV21-1
ASSKEGPSSYNEQF
>TRBJ2-7|TRBV11-2
ASSLDRYEQY
>TRBJ1-1|TRBV11-1
ASSLRFGTEAF